The clone carrying this T cell receptor (beta chain) occurred a few times. Original analysis: Using reference gene primer amplification, nucleated cell counts were estimated. TCRdb keeps only in-frame clones here, not all; method: immunoSEQ multiplex PCR. V and J calls and clone size are given by that table; D and trimming were obtained from the DNA. The sample has about 140,000 clones, around 86% seen once. This entry comes from a study of blood T cell repertoires in COVID-19. Study details: Whether acute or convalescent, the COVID-19 samples came from the United States, Italy and Spain. T cells, B-cell-depleted T cells, or PBMCs supplied cDNA or gDNA.

Germline CDR1 is SGHVS and CDR2 is FNYEAQ. V lost 5 bases and J lost 7, with 12 bases in between. The CDR3 length is 13 residues. This TCR was sampled from a human donor in a cohort sampled during active COVID-19. This rearrangement joins TRBV7-6 to TRBJ2-1; D remains ambiguous. The sample taken for sequencing was peripheral blood. The CDR3 sequence: CASSRSKENEQFF. In DNA, the CDR3 is TGTGCCAGCAGCCGCAGCAAGGAGAATGAGCAGTTCTTC.